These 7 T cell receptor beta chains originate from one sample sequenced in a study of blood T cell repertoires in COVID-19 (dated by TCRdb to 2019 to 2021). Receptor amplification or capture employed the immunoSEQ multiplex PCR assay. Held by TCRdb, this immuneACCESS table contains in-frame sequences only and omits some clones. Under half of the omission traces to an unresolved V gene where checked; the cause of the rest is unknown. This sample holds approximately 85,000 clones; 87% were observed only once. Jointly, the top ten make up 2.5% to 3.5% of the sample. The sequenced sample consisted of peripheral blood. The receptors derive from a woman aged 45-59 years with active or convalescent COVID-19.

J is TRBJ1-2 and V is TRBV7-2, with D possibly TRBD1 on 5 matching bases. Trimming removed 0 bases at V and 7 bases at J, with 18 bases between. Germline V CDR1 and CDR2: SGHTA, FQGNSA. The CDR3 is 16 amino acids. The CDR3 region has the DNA TGTGCCAGCAGCTTAGCGATAGGTCTCGGGGACTCTGGCTACACCTTC. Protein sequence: CASSLAIGLGDSGYTF. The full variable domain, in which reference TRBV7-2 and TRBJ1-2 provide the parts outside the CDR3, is GAGVSQSPSNKVTEKGKDVELRCDPISGHTALYWYRQSLGQGLEFLIYFQGNSAPDKSGLPSDRFSAERTGGSVSTLTIQRTQQEDSAVYLCASSLAIGLGDSGYTFGSGTRLTVV.

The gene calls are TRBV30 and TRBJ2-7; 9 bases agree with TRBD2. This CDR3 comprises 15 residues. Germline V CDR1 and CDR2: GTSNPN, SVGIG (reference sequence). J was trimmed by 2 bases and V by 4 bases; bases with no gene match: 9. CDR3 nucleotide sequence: TGTGCCTGGACCCGCCAGCGGGGGGTAACCTACGAGCAGTACTTC. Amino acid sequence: CAWTRQRGVTYEQYF.

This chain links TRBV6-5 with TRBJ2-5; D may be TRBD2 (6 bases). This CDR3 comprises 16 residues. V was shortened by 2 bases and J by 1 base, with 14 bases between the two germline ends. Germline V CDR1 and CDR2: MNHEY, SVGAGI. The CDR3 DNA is TGTGCCAGCAGTTACCGTATTAGCGGTCTCCAAGAGACCCAGTACTTC. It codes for CASSYRISGLQETQYF.

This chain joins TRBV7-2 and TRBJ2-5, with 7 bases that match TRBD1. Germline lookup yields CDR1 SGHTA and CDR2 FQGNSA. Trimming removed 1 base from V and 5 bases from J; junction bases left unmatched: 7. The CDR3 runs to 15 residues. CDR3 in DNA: TGTGCCAGCAGCTTAGTGACAGGGACGGATGAGACCCAGTACTTC. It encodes CASSLVTGTDETQYF.

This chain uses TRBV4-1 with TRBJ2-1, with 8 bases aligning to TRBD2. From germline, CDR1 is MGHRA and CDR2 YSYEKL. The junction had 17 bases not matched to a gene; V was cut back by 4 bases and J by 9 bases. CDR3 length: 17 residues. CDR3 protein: CASSRVPGLGPLGEQFF. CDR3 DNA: TGCGCCAGCAGCCGAGTCCCGGGACTAGGGCCACTGGGTGAGCAGTTCTTC.

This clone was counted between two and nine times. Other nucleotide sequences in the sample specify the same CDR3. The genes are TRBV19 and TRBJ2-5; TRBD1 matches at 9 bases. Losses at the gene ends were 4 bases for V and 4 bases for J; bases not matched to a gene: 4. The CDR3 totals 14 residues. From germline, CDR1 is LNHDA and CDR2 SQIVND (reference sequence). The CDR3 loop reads CASSTGQGGETQYF. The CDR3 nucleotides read TGTGCCAGTAGTACGGGACAGGGAGGAGAGACCCAGTACTTC.

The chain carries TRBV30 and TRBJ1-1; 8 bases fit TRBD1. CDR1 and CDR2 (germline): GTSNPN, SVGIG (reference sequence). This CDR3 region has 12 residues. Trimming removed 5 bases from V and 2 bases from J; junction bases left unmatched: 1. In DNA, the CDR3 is TGTGCCTGGGACAGGGGAAACACTGAAGCTTTCTTT. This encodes CAWDRGNTEAFF.